These 28 T cell receptor beta chains came from one sample sequenced in a study of blood T cell repertoires in COVID-19 (TCRdb year 2020). The library relied on the immunoSEQ multiplex PCR assay. As stored in TCRdb, this immuneACCESS dataset retains in-frame rearrangements with V and J assigned. A fraction of the clones does not appear; measured against another copy, unresolved V genes explain less than half of the discrepancy, and the remainder lacks a known reason. Recorded for this sample are around 190,000 clones; more than 70% of them occurred a single time. Over 15% of the sample is taken by the ten largest. Sequenced material: peripheral blood. The receptors stem from a man between 45 and 60 years old with COVID-19, enrolled during active disease.

The rearrangement uses TRBV19 and TRBJ2-1; 14 positions match TRBD2. Germline V gene data show CDR1 as LNHDA and CDR2 as SQIVND (reference sequence). This CDR3 region has 16 residues. Trimming took 4 bases from V and 4 from J; bases not matched to a gene: 3. The DNA of the CDR3 is TGTGCCAGTAGTACCGGGACTAGCGGGGGATACAATGAGCAGTTCTTC. The encoded protein is CASSTGTSGGYNEQFF.

V gene TRBV18 combines with J gene TRBJ1-4; TRBD1 aligns across 7 bases. The CDR3 spans 15 residues. Germline values: CDR1 KGHSH, CDR2 LQKENI. The junction had 3 bases not matched to a gene; V was cut back by 5 bases and J by 0 bases. The CDR3 is CASSEGQATNEKLFF. The CDR3 DNA sequence: TGTGCCAGCTCAGAAGGACAGGCAACTAATGAAAAACTGTTTTTT.

This clone was counted a single time. The chain links TRBV7-2 to TRBJ1-4; 8 positions agree with TRBD1. The CDR3 loop spans 16 amino acids. The trim removed 5 bases at V and 4 bases at J, leaving 9 bases unmatched. Germline CDR1 SGHTA, CDR2 FQGNSA. The CDR3 is CASSPSYRGYNEKLFF. The CDR3 nucleotides are TGTGCCAGCAGCCCAAGCTACAGGGGGTATAATGAAAAACTGTTTTTT.

The chain is built from TRBV7-2 and TRBJ1-2; 8 bases map to TRBD1. Germline V CDR1 and CDR2: SGHTA, FQGNSA. Unmatched junction bases numbered 5, after V lost 5 bases and J lost 6 bases. This CDR3 is 13 amino acids long. The CDR3: CASSPSGGNGYTF. The DNA of the CDR3 is TGTGCCAGCAGCCCCTCAGGGGGCAATGGCTACACCTTC.

The CDR3 is CASSRRTSGSYEQYF. The CDR3 DNA is TGTGCCAGCAGTCGCCGGACTAGCGGGAGCTACGAGCAGTACTTC. The rearrangement joins TRBV6-5 to TRBJ2-7; 13 bases align to TRBD2. The CDR3 contains 15 residues. Germline trimming cut 5 bases from V and 3 bases from J; bases unmatched to any gene: 4. Germline V gene lookup returns CDR1 MNHEY and CDR2 SVGAGI.

This clone came up a few times. In the same sample, other DNA sequences code for this CDR3. This chain joins TRBV7-2 and TRBJ1-5; D is ambiguous. In germline, CDR1 is SGHTA, CDR2 FQGNSA. The CDR3 consists of 13 residues. Trimming removed 3 bases from V and 0 bases from J, with 3 bases in between. CDR3 DNA: TGTGCCAGCAGCTTCTATAGCAATCAGCCCCAGCATTTT. It specifies CASSFYSNQPQHF.

The chain couples TRBV7-9 to TRBJ2-5; 10 nucleotides agree with TRBD1. Germline CDR1 SEHNR, CDR2 FQNEAQ (reference sequence). The V segment lost 3 bases and the J segment 4 bases; nucleotides outside the gene matches: 8. This CDR3 has 16 residues. The CDR3 reads CASSFTGTGARETQYF. The CDR3 DNA reads TGTGCCAGCAGCTTCACCGGGACAGGGGCCCGAGAGACCCAGTACTTC.

This clone appeared a single time. The genes are TRBV2 and TRBJ1-4, with 10 nucleotides matching TRBD1. The length of the CDR3 is 14 residues. CDR1 and CDR2 from the germline V gene are SNHLY and FYNNEI. V gave up 7 bases and J gave up 7 bases; unmatched junction bases: 6. DNA for the CDR3: TGTGCCAGCACCCCCGGGACAGGGGCTGAAAAACTGTTTTTT. It specifies CASTPGTGAEKLFF.

The rearrangement joins TRBV11-2 to TRBJ1-6, with a tentative D call TRBD1 (6 bases). The CDR3 length is 15 residues. Trimming took off 0 bases at V and 8 bases at J, with 11 bases between the two ends. CDR1 and CDR2 (germline): SGHAT, FQNNGV. The DNA of the CDR3 is TGTGCCAGCAGCTTAGACAGGGGAGGGTATTCACCCCTCCACTTT. This codes for CASSLDRGGYSPLHF.

The rearrangement joins TRBV4-3 to TRBJ2-1, with 8 bases matching TRBD2. V dropped 1 base and J dropped 8; count of bases not matched to a gene: 10. The germline V gene encodes CDR1 LGHNA and CDR2 YSLEER. This CDR3 is built from 16 residues. This CDR3 reads CASSQGVTGGHYEQFF. CDR3 sequence (DNA): TGCGCCAGCAGCCAAGGGGTAACGGGGGGGCATTATGAGCAGTTCTTC.

The chain is built from TRBV7-9 and TRBJ2-7, with 10 bases matching TRBD1. The V and J ends lost 5 bases and 5 bases, in that order; junction bases with no gene match: 15. The CDR3 has 17 residues. From germline, CDR1 is SEHNR and CDR2 FQNEAQ (reference sequence). In DNA form, the CDR3 reads TGTGCCAGCAGCCCAATTCGGGACAGGGGTTTGGTCCACGAGCAGTACTTC. Translation: CASSPIRDRGLVHEQYF.

The chain recombines TRBV5-1 with TRBJ1-1; TRBD1 is a possible D gene (5 bases). The V gene lost 0 bases and the J gene lost 1 base, with 7 bases spanning the gap. The CDR3 extends over 14 amino acids. CDR1 SGHRS and CDR2 YFSETQ come from the germline V gene. CDR3 region: CASSLDGGNTEAFF. Written as DNA, the CDR3 is TGCGCCAGCAGCTTGGACGGGGGGAACACTGAAGCTTTCTTT.

The chain is built from TRBV6-5 and TRBJ2-1; 7 bases are a match to TRBD2. Trimming at V came to 2 bases and at J to 8 bases, leaving 12 bases not matched to a gene. This CDR3 contains 16 residues. Germline V gives CDR1 MNHEY, CDR2 SVGAGI. CDR3 sequence: CASSYVRREHRDEQFF. CDR3 nucleotide sequence: TGTGCCAGCAGTTACGTAAGGCGGGAGCATCGGGATGAGCAGTTCTTC.

This clone was seen a handful of times. V gene TRBV5-5 combines with J gene TRBJ1-2; D is unclear. V was shortened by 0 bases and J by 8 bases, with 8 bases between the two germline ends. Germline CDR1 is SGHKS and CDR2 is YYEKEE (reference sequence). The CDR3 loop spans 12 amino acids. Here the CDR3 reads CASSLGARGYTF. CDR3 DNA sequence: TGTGCCAGCAGCTTGGGGGCTCGGGGCTACACCTTC.

This chain connects TRBV5-1 to TRBJ2-2; 10 bases align to TRBD2. In germline, CDR1 is SGHRS, CDR2 YFSETQ. This CDR3 is built from 16 residues. J lost 5 bases, V lost 0 bases, and 4 bases had no gene match. As DNA, the CDR3 is TGCGCCAGCAGCTTGGTTAGCGGGAGGCGGACCGGGGAGCTGTTTTTT. As protein: CASSLVSGRRTGELFF.

The chain employs TRBV2 and TRBJ2-7, with 8 bases lining up with TRBD2. Losses at the gene ends were 6 bases for V and 2 bases for J; bases not matched to a gene: 9. This CDR3 has 15 amino acids. The V gene's germline CDR1 is SNHLY and CDR2 FYNNEI. The CDR3 here is CASSTRRGGPYEQYF. The CDR3 DNA follows: TGTGCCAGCAGCACTCGACGGGGGGGGCCCTACGAGCAGTACTTC. Together with reference TRBV2 and TRBJ2-7, the CDR3 gives the full variable domain: EPEVTQTPSHQVTQMGQEVILRCVPISNHLYFYWYRQILGQKVEFLVSFYNNEISEKSEIFDDQFSVERPDGSNFTLKIRSTKLEDSAMYFCASSTRRGGPYEQYFGPGTRLTVT.

The rearrangement uses TRBV3-1 (or the pseudogene TRBV3-2) and TRBJ1-1; D is undetermined. V lost 10 bases and J lost 3, with 18 bases in between. The length of the CDR3 is 14 residues. Germline V gene lookup returns CDR1 LGHDT and CDR2 YNNKEL (reference sequence). This CDR3 is CATPHRRADTEAFF. The CDR3 DNA reads TGTGCCACTCCACACCGACGAGCGGACACTGAAGCTTTCTTT.

DNA for the CDR3: TGTGCCAGCTCACCACCTAGCCAAACCTATGGCTACACCTTC. Protein product: CASSPPSQTYGYTF. The chain combines TRBV18 with TRBJ1-2; D call uncertain. CDR1 and CDR2 (germline): KGHSH, LQKENI. The CDR3 has 14 residues. Trimming took off 0 bases at V and 4 bases at J, with 9 bases between the two ends. Full variable domain (missing parts from reference TRBV18 and TRBJ1-2): NAGVMQNPRHLVRRRGQEARLRCSPMKGHSHVYWYRQLPEEGLKFMVYLQKENIIDESGMPKERFSAEFPKEGPSILRIQQVVRGDSAAYFCASSPPSQTYGYTFGSGTRLTVV.

This chain links TRBV9 with TRBJ2-1; tentative D call: TRBD2 (6 bases). The CDR3 sequence is 16 residues long. The germline CDR1 and CDR2 sequences are SGDLS and YYNGEE. The V end lost 3 bases, the J end lost 3 bases, and 16 bases lay between the germline ends. The DNA for the CDR3 is TGTGCCAGCAGCGGGATAGCGGAATCCATCTACAATGAGCAGTTCTTC. Protein: CASSGIAESIYNEQFF.

This sequence joins TRBV9 and TRBJ2-7, with TRBD1 matching over 7 bases. V gave up 7 bases and J gave up 3 bases; unmatched junction bases: 7. Germline V lookup: CDR1 SGDLS, CDR2 YYNGEE. The CDR3 totals 13 residues. The CDR3 loop reads CASGRQGSYEQYF. DNA for the CDR3: TGTGCCAGCGGTCGACAGGGAAGCTACGAGCAGTACTTC.

The chain joins TRBV6-2 or TRBV6-3 to TRBJ2-2; TRBD2 matches at 11 bases. The CDR3 sequence is 15 residues long. Germline V gene sequence: CDR1 MNHEY, CDR2 SVGEGT. J lost 6 bases, V lost 6 bases, and 6 bases had no gene match. CDR3 DNA: TGTGCCAGCAGCTCGACTAGCGGGGTCGCCGGGGAGCTGTTTTTT. Its translation: CASSSTSGVAGELFF.

V gene TRBV27 combines with J gene TRBJ2-1; 10 bases line up with TRBD2. The germline gives CDR1 MNHEY, CDR2 SMNVEV (reference sequence). J was trimmed by 3 bases and V by 2 bases; bases with no gene match: 1. The length of the CDR3 is 15 residues. CDR3 DNA sequence: TGTGCCAGCAGTTTACTAGCGGGGGACTACAATGAGCAGTTCTTC. This sequence encodes CASSLLAGDYNEQFF.

In its sample, this clone was seen once. This rearrangement joins TRBV10-3 to TRBJ2-7; possible D gene TRBD1, 5 bases. With 0 bases removed from V and 5 bases from J, the gap between germline ends came to 11 bases. This CDR3 comprises 14 residues. CDR1 and CDR2 (germline): ENHRY, SYGVKD. The CDR3 spells CAISESAGSNEQYF. The CDR3, as DNA: TGTGCCATCAGTGAGTCAGCAGGGTCGAACGAGCAGTACTTC.

This clone was detected a few times. V gene TRBV14 combines with J gene TRBJ2-7; TRBD1 is a possible D gene (5 bases). The germline V gene encodes CDR1 SGHDN and CDR2 FVKESK. V lost 1 base, J lost 5 bases, and 15 bases lay in between. CDR3 length equals 15 residues. This CDR3 is CASSQVQGSSDEQYF. The CDR3 DNA is TGTGCCAGCAGCCAAGTGCAGGGCTCGTCTGACGAGCAGTACTTC.

This clone occurred once. The chain is built from TRBV18 and TRBJ1-5; 10 positions match TRBD1. Germline loops: CDR1 KGHSH, CDR2 LQKENI. With 3 bases clipped from V and 8 bases from J, the junction kept 7 bases outside the gene matches. The CDR3 consists of 15 residues. This CDR3 reads CASSPGQGSSEPQHF. DNA of the CDR3: TGTGCCAGCTCACCGGGACAGGGGTCATCGGAGCCCCAGCATTTT.

The chain recombines TRBV29-1 with TRBJ2-7, with D unclear. CDR3 length: 13 residues. The germline V gene has CDR1 SQVTM and CDR2 ANQGSEA. V was cut by 5 bases and J by 0 bases, with 11 bases left in between. The CDR3 nucleotides read TGCAGCGTTAAGACACTGGCCTCCTACGAGCAGTACTTC. It translates to CSVKTLASYEQYF.

This chain uses TRBV6-1 with TRBJ2-1; D may be TRBD2 (6 bases). This CDR3 contains 15 residues. The germline V and J ends were trimmed by 1 base and 6 bases, with 13 bases remaining between them. Germline CDR1 and CDR2: MNHNS and SASEGT. In DNA form, the CDR3 reads TGTGCCAGCAGTGAAGTACCGGGACTTAGCAATGAGCAGTTCTTC. This codes for CASSEVPGLSNEQFF.

This clone showed up just a few times. Here the CDR3 DNA reads TGTGCCAGCGCATTTGCCAGCGGGAGATCGAACACCGGGGAGCTGTTTTTT. Translating gives CASAFASGRSNTGELFF. The chain has TRBV7-6 and TRBJ2-2; 8 bases are a match to TRBD2. The CDR3 sequence is 17 residues long. In germline, CDR1 is SGHVS, CDR2 FNYEAQ. V was pared by 8 bases and J by 0 bases, with 11 bases of the junction left unmatched.